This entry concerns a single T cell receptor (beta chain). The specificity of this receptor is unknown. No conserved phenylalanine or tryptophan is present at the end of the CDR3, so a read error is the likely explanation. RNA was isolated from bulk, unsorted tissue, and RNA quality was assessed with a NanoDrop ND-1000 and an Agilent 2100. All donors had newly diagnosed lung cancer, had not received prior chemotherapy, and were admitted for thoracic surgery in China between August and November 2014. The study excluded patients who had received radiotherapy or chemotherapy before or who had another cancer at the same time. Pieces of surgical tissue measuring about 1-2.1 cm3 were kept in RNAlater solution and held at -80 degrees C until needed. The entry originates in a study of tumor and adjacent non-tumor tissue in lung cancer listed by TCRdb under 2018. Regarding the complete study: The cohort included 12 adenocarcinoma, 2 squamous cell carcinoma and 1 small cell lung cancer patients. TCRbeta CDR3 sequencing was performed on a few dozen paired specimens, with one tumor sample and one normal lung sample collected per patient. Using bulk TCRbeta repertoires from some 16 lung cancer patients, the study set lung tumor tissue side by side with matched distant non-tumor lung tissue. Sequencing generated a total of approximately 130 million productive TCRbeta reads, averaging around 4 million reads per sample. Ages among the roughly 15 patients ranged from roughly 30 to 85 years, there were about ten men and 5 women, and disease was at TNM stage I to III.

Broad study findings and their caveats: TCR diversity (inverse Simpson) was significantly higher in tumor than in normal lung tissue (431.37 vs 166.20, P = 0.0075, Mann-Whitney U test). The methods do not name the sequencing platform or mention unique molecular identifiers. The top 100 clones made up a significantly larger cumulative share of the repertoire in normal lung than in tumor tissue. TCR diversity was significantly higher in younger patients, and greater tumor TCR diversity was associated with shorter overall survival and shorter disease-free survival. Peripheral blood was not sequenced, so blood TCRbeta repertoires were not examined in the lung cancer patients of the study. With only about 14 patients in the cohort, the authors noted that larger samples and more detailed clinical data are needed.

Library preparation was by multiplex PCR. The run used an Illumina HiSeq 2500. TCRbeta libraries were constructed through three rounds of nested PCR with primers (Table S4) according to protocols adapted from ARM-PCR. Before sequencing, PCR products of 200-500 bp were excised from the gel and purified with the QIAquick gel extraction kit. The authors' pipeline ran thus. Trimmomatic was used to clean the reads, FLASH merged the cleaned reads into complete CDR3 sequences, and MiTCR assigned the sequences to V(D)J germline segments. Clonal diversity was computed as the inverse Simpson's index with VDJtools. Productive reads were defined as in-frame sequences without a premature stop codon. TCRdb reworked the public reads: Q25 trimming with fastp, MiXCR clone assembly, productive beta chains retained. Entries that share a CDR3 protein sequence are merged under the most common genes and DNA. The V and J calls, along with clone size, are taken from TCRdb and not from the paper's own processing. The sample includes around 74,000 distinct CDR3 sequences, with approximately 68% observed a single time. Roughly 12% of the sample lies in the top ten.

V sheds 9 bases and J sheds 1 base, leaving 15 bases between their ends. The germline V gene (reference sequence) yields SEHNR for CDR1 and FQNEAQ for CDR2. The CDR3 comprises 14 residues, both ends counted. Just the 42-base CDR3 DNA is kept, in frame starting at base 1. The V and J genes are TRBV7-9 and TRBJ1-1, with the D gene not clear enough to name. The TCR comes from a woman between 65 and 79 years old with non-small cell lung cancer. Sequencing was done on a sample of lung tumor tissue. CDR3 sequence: CARRPEGPNTEAFS. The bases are TGTGCCAGGAGGCCCGAAGGCCCGAACACTGAAGCTTTCTCT.